This entry lists 8 T cell receptor beta chains sequenced from one sample in a study of blood T cell repertoires in COVID-19. This table comes from immunoSEQ multiplex PCR, and its TCRdb copy is limited to in-frame clones, with some not included. The data show more than 300,000 clones, roughly 92% seen once. Input material: PBMCs or T cells enriched from blood (not recorded which). The receptors shown here come from a middle-aged woman who had been exposed to COVID-19.

This chain joins TRBV19 and TRBJ1-2; D is unresolved. Germline assignment: CDR1 LNHDA and CDR2 SQIVND (reference sequence). The ends were cut back, 0 bases at V and 4 bases at J, with 12 bases in the middle. CDR3 length equals 15 residues. The CDR3 coding sequence is TGTGCCAGTAGTATAGATTTTGGCAGGCCCTATGGCTACACCTTC. It codes for CASSIDFGRPYGYTF.

This clone was observed a few times. The chain is built from TRBV10-3 and TRBJ1-2; the D is unclear. Germline V gene data show CDR1 as ENHRY and CDR2 as SYGVKD. V lost 4 bases to trimming and J lost 3 bases, with 12 bases between them. The length of the CDR3 is 14 residues. The CDR3 spells CAISGQVGYYGYTF. CDR3 nucleotide sequence: TGTGCCATCAGTGGGCAGGTGGGCTACTATGGCTACACCTTC.

The chain is built from TRBV2 and TRBJ2-5; D call uncertain. The CDR3 is made up of 11 amino acids. The germline gives CDR1 SNHLY, CDR2 FYNNEI. Trimming removed 5 bases from V and 3 bases from J, with 4 bases in between. The CDR3 loop reads CASSLEETQYF. As DNA, the CDR3 is TGTGCCAGCAGTTTAGAAGAGACCCAGTACTTC.

The CDR3 sequence: CAWRHRDRGRDTEAFF. The CDR3 nucleotides read TGTGCCTGGAGACACCGGGACAGGGGGAGAGACACTGAAGCTTTCTTT. The V call is TRBV30, the J call TRBJ1-1; 11 bases fit TRBD1. This CDR3 is built from 16 residues. The germline CDR1 and CDR2 sequences are GTSNPN and SVGIG (reference sequence). V was clipped by 3 bases and J by 3 bases; unmatched bases: 9.

CDR3 region: CASSEAGVSGYTF. The CDR3 DNA reads TGTGCCAGCAGTGAGGCAGGGGTTTCTGGCTACACCTTC. This chain links TRBV2 with TRBJ1-2; weak D call: TRBD1 (6 bases). Germline CDR1 is SNHLY and CDR2 is FYNNEI. The CDR3 length is 13 residues. Trimming cost V 3 bases and J 7 bases, with 12 bases left between them.

V is TRBV19 and J is TRBJ2-5, with 11 bases fitting TRBD2. CDR1 is LNHDA and CDR2 is SQIVND in the germline V gene (reference sequence). V dropped 11 bases and J dropped 4; count of bases not matched to a gene: 9. The CDR3 is 14 amino acids. Here the CDR3 DNA reads TGTGCCTCCCAACTAGCGGGAGTGGGAGAGACCCAGTACTTC. It codes for CASQLAGVGETQYF.

This chain connects TRBV30 to TRBJ1-2, with 11 bases that match TRBD1. The junction had 5 bases not matched to a gene; V was cut back by 5 bases and J by 3 bases. Germline-derived CDR1 and CDR2 are GTSNPN and SVGIG (reference sequence). The CDR3 contains 14 residues. Here the CDR3 reads CAWSWTGGDYGYTF. As DNA, the CDR3 is TGTGCCTGGTCCTGGACAGGGGGCGACTATGGCTACACCTTC. The whole variable domain, filled in from reference TRBV30 and TRBJ1-2, reads SQTIHQWPATLVQPVGSPLSLECTVEGTSNPNLYWYRQAAGRGLQLLFYSVGIGQISSEVPQNLSASRPQDRQFILSSKKLLLSDSGFYLCAWSWTGGDYGYTFGSGTRLTVV.

This sequence joins TRBV13 and TRBJ1-2, with D possibly being TRBD1 (5 bases). The V and J ends lost 4 bases and 4 bases respectively, with 16 bases between them. In germline, CDR1 is PRHDT, CDR2 FYEKMQ (reference sequence). This CDR3 region has 15 residues. CDR3 in amino acids: CASSYSRQILYGYTF. CDR3 nucleotides: TGTGCCAGCAGCTACTCCAGACAGATCCTCTATGGCTACACCTTC.